These 15 T cell receptor beta chains came from one sample sequenced in a study of T cell responses to AZD1222 COVID-19 vaccine (dated by TCRdb to the early 2020s). The time point label corresponds to: baseline before first vaccination. Libraries were made using the immunoSEQ multiplex PCR assay. TCRdb carries this immuneACCESS record with in-frame sequences only. Its versions omit some clonotypes, under half of them owing to an unresolved V gene in the studies checked, with the rest unexplained. The sample table contains 95,000 to 150,000 clones; only one count was recorded for about 90% of them. The top ten hold approximately 1.5% of the sample. The starting material was peripheral blood, obtained on day 0 of AZD1222 vaccination. The receptor source for this set is an adult in good health.

CDR3 DNA sequence: TGTGCCAGCAGCGTATGGGGGCGGGACAACACAGATACGCAGTATTTT. Its protein product is CASSVWGRDNTDTQYF. The chain carries TRBV9 and TRBJ2-3; D is tentatively TRBD1 or TRBD2 (6 bases each). The germline V gene has CDR1 SGDLS and CDR2 YYNGEE. The CDR3 has 16 residues. Trimming shortened V by 1 base and J by 2 bases, and 14 bases separated the two germline ends.

The CDR3 nucleotides are TGTGCCAGAGGAGACGCAGCGTTCCACAATGAGCAGTTCTTC. Encoded protein: CARGDAAFHNEQFF. The chain recombines TRBV2 with TRBJ2-1; D gene unclear. Germline loops: CDR1 SNHLY, CDR2 FYNNEI. V lost 9 bases and J 5 bases, leaving 17 bases between the germline ends. The CDR3 extends over 14 amino acids.

The chain carries TRBV21-1 and TRBJ1-5; TRBD1 is the table's D call and was not checked against the DNA. TRBV21-1 is noted as a pseudogene. The CDR3 totals 13 residues. The DNA of the CDR3 is TGTGCCAGCGGGACACTGGAAAATCAGCCCCAGCATTTT. This gives the protein CASGTLENQPQHF.

J is TRBJ1-1 and V is TRBV2; no clear D. CDR3 length equals 15 residues. Germline V gene data show CDR1 as SNHLY and CDR2 as FYNNEI. V lost 4 bases and J 1 base, leaving 13 bases between the germline ends. In DNA, the CDR3 is TGTGCCAGCAGTGTCGGTGGGGTAGGGAACACTGAAGCTTTCTTT. Translating gives CASSVGGVGNTEAFF.

The chain carries TRBV5-1 and TRBJ2-1, with a possible D match to TRBD2 (7 bases). CDR3 length: 15 amino acids. CDR1 and CDR2 from the germline V gene are SGHRS and YFSETQ. Trimming took off 0 bases at V and 4 bases at J, with 11 bases between the two ends. CDR3 bases: TGCGCCAGCAGCTTGGAGGGGGAGGGGTACAATGAGCAGTTCTTC. Protein product: CASSLEGEGYNEQFF.

The sample holds one count of this clone. This chain joins TRBV12-3 or TRBV12-4 and TRBJ1-1; D unclear. The CDR3 is 10 amino acids. V lost 2 bases, J lost 5 bases, and 0 bases lay in between. CDR3 in amino acids: CASSLTEAFF. For the CDR3, the DNA is TGTGCCAGCAGTTTAACTGAAGCTTTCTTT.

The genes are TRBV11-3 and TRBJ2-1, with D tentatively TRBD1 (6 bases). The V end was cut by 4 bases, the J end by 0 bases, with 13 bases between. The CDR3 is 16 residues long. CDR1 is SGHNT, CDR2 YENEEA, per germline. The CDR3 DNA is TGTGCCAGCAGCTCTCGGGACATCGGCTCCTACAATGAGCAGTTCTTC. This sequence encodes CASSSRDIGSYNEQFF. Looking up the rest from reference TRBV11-3 and TRBJ2-1 gives the full variable domain: EAGVVQSPRYKIIEKKQPVAFWCNPISGHNTLYWYLQNLGQGPELLIRYENEEAVDDSQLPKDRFSAERLKGVDSTLKIQPAELGDSAVYLCASSSRDIGSYNEQFFGPGTRLTVL.

The chain has TRBV6-2 or TRBV6-3 and TRBJ2-1; 9 bases match TRBD2. V lost 5 bases and J lost 12; bases outside the gene matches: 14. The CDR3 sequence is 15 residues long. Germline loops: CDR1 MNHEY, CDR2 SVGEGT. CDR3 DNA sequence: TGTGCCAGCAGTCTGGGGGGTAGCGGGAGCATCGTGCAGTTCTTC. Amino acids: CASSLGGSGSIVQFF.

The chain recombines TRBV5-8 with TRBJ2-3, with 8 bases identical to TRBD2. This CDR3 has 15 amino acids. J lost 2 bases, V lost 2 bases, and 4 bases had no gene match. Germline V CDR1 and CDR2: SGHTS, YDEGEE. CDR3 protein: CASSFWRGDTDTQYF. CDR3 sequence (DNA): TGTGCCAGCAGCTTCTGGCGGGGGGACACAGATACGCAGTATTTT.

The rearrangement joins TRBV19 to TRBJ2-6; D gene uncertain. In germline, CDR1 is LNHDA, CDR2 SQIVND (reference sequence). The CDR3 contains 15 residues. Trimming shortened V by 0 bases and J by 1 base, and 4 bases separated the two germline ends. CDR3 bases: TGTGCCAGTAGTATAGATTTGTCTGGGGCCAACGTCCTGACTTTC. Translating it yields CASSIDLSGANVLTF.

This chain joins TRBV3-1 (or the pseudogene TRBV3-2) and TRBJ1-2, with D perhaps TRBD1 (5 bases). Trimming left V 0 bases short and J 3 bases short, with 17 bases between. This CDR3 comprises 17 residues. From germline, CDR1 is LGHDT and CDR2 YNNKEL (reference sequence). CDR3: CASSQDYVPGRDYGYTF. DNA of the CDR3: TGTGCCAGCAGCCAAGATTACGTCCCGGGGCGCGACTATGGCTACACCTTC.

The genes are TRBV29-1 and TRBJ2-1, with 16 bases that match TRBD2. The V and J ends lost 6 bases and 9 bases, in that order; junction bases with no gene match: 5. Germline values: CDR1 SQVTM, CDR2 ANQGSEA. There are 14 residues in the CDR3. CDR3 sequence (DNA): TGCAGCGTACCGGGACTAGCGGGGGGGTCTGAGCAGTTCTTC. It encodes CSVPGLAGGSEQFF.

The chain uses TRBV5-1 and TRBJ2-3; no clear D. Germline CDR1 and CDR2: SGHRS and YFSETQ. CDR3 length: 15 residues. The V end lost 0 bases, the J end lost 0 bases, and 8 bases lay between the germline ends. CDR3 nucleotides: TGCGCCAGCAGCTTGGAAAGGTCGAGCACAGATACGCAGTATTTT. This gives the protein CASSLERSSTDTQYF.

This chain uses TRBV6-4 with TRBJ1-2; D is ambiguous. This CDR3 spans 13 amino acids. V shed 0 bases and J shed 6 bases, with 8 bases lying between them. Per germline, CDR1 MRHNA and CDR2 SNTAGT. CDR3 sequence (DNA): TGTGCCAGCAGTGACTCCCCGCTGAATGGCTACACCTTC. As protein: CASSDSPLNGYTF.

The chain is built from TRBV2 and TRBJ1-2, with 8 bases aligning to TRBD1. J gave up 5 bases and V 1 base, and 3 bases lay outside the gene matches. The CDR3 has 14 amino acids. Germline lookup yields CDR1 SNHLY and CDR2 FYNNEI. The CDR3 nucleotides read TGTGCCAGCAGTGAAGACAGGGGGAGGTATGGCTACACCTTC. It encodes CASSEDRGRYGYTF.